This entry lists 21 T cell receptor beta chains sequenced from one sample in a study of T-cell memory formation after mild COVID-19. TCRdb fed the 5' RACE reads into MiXCR, producing one record per CDR3 protein. The sample has approximately 210,000 distinct CDR3 sequences, around 20% seen once. The sample taken for sequencing was PBMCs or a T cell subset sorted from them (not recorded which). The receptor source for this set is an adult woman who had mild COVID-19 (a few samples of this study predate the infection). Cell type and time point are not known.

The rearrangement uses TRBV9 and TRBJ2-3; 12 bases align to TRBD1. J was trimmed by 7 bases and V by 4 bases; bases with no gene match: 10. The CDR3 has 16 residues. Germline V lookup: CDR1 SGDLS, CDR2 YYNGEE. The CDR3 loop reads CASSIPGTGGVNTQYF. DNA for the CDR3: TGTGCCAGCAGCATCCCCGGGACAGGGGGCGTGAATACGCAGTATTTT.

Only a few counts were recorded for this clonotype. The gene calls are TRBV20-1 and TRBJ1-1; 7 bases align to TRBD1. The CDR3 totals 13 residues. The germline gives CDR1 DFQATT, CDR2 SNEGSKA (reference sequence). V gave up 2 bases and J gave up 1 base; unmatched junction bases: 1. DNA for the CDR3: TGCAGTGCTAGACAGGGGGGGAACACTGAAGCTTTCTTT. This gives the protein CSARQGGNTEAFF.

This clonotype was found a few times. This rearrangement joins TRBV6-5 to TRBJ1-1, with 9 bases identical to TRBD1. V was clipped by 6 bases and J by 4 bases; unmatched bases: 6. Germline V CDR1 and CDR2: MNHEY, SVGAGI. This CDR3 has 14 amino acids. The CDR3 reads CASSPDRGPTEAFF. The CDR3 DNA reads as TGTGCCAGCAGCCCGGACAGGGGCCCCACTGAAGCTTTCTTT.

The DNA of the CDR3 is TGCGCCAGCAGCTTCCTGGGGGACAATGAGCAGTTCTTC. Its protein is CASSFLGDNEQFF. J is TRBJ2-1 and V is TRBV5-1; D is perhaps TRBD1 or TRBD2 (5 bases each). V lost 2 bases to trimming and J lost 5 bases, with 8 bases between them. The CDR3 has 13 amino acids. Germline CDR1 SGHRS, CDR2 YFSETQ.

Only a few counts were recorded for this clonotype. The chain uses TRBV29-1 and TRBJ1-2, with D possibly TRBD1 on 5 matching bases. CDR3 length: 14 amino acids. V was cut by 4 bases and J by 4 bases, with 16 bases left in between. Germline CDR1 reads SQVTM; CDR2 reads ANQGSEA. Here the CDR3 reads CSVGDVRGTYGYTF. For the CDR3, the DNA is TGCAGCGTTGGGGATGTAAGAGGGACCTATGGCTACACCTTC. Combining the CDR3 with reference TRBV29-1 and TRBJ1-2 gives the whole variable domain SAVISQKPSRDICQRGTSLTIQCQVDSQVTMMFWYRQQPGQSLTLIATANQGSEATYESGFVIDKFPISRPNLTFSTLTVSNMSPEDSSIYLCSVGDVRGTYGYTFGSGTRLTVV.

This clonotype was observed a few times. The J gene is TRBJ2-7, the V gene TRBV23-1, with D maybe TRBD1 (6 bases). TRBV23-1 is labeled an ORF, and its function is uncertain. V was cut by 7 bases and J by 7 bases, with 23 bases left in between. The CDR3 spans 15 residues. As DNA, the CDR3 is TGCGCCAGCACCCCTACAGGGCCCAGTCCCTGTGAGCAGTACTTC. Its protein product is CASTPTGPSPCEQYF.

The sample holds many counts of this clonotype. The rearrangement links TRBV3-1 to TRBJ1-2; no definite D call. V lost 4 bases, J lost 2 bases, and 8 bases lay in between. Looked up from germline, CDR1 is LGHDT and CDR2 is YNNKEL (reference sequence). The CDR3 totals 13 residues. The CDR3 sequence is CASSPSINYGYTF. CDR3 in DNA: TGTGCCAGCAGCCCGAGTATCAACTATGGCTACACCTTC.

V usage is TRBV7-9 and J usage is TRBJ2-5; TRBD2 aligns across 8 bases. The CDR3 consists of 14 residues. V lost 3 bases and J lost 3; bases outside the gene matches: 3. Germline CDR1 is SEHNR and CDR2 is FQNEAQ (reference sequence). The CDR3 spells CASSLRGVEETQYF. CDR3 sequence (DNA): TGTGCCAGCAGCTTGCGGGGGGTCGAAGAGACCCAGTACTTC.

V gene TRBV4-1 combines with J gene TRBJ1-4; the D is unclear. Germline V lookup: CDR1 MGHRA, CDR2 YSYEKL. Deletions cut 1 base from V and 6 bases from J, with 6 bases between. The CDR3 is 13 residues long. The CDR3 nucleotides read TGCGCCAGCAGCCAAGGAGTTTATGAAAAACTGTTTTTT. This codes for CASSQGVYEKLFF.

There are a few counts of this clonotype. This chain uses TRBV6-2 or TRBV6-3 with TRBJ1-5; possible D gene TRBD1, 5 bases. This CDR3 comprises 15 residues. Trimming stripped 0 bases from V and 6 bases from J, with 12 bases between. Germline V gene sequence: CDR1 MNHEY, CDR2 SVGEGT. The CDR3 loop is CASSYSGWGRQPQHF. The CDR3 nucleotides are TGTGCCAGCAGTTACTCGGGTTGGGGCCGTCAGCCCCAGCATTTT.

The chain is built from TRBV29-1 and TRBJ2-5, with D possibly being TRBD1 (7 bases). CDR1 is SQVTM, CDR2 ANQGSEA, per germline. The CDR3 runs 17 residues. Deletions cut 4 bases from V and 7 bases from J, with 28 bases between. The CDR3 region has the DNA TGCAGCGTTGTATGGCAGGGGGTTGGTAGCGGTCTTCGGACCCAGTACTTC. Translated: CSVVWQGVGSGLRTQYF.

This clonotype was counted a few times. The chain employs TRBV7-9 and TRBJ2-1; 7 nucleotides line up with TRBD2. This CDR3 has 14 amino acids. Germline CDR1 SEHNR, CDR2 FQNEAQ (reference sequence). J gave up 9 bases and V 0 bases, and 5 bases lay outside the gene matches. The CDR3 DNA reads as TGTGCCAGCAGCTTAGCGGGAGGGCCATTTGAGCAGTTCTTC. This gives the protein CASSLAGGPFEQFF.

In its sample, this clonotype was seen a few times. The rearrangement uses TRBV6-5 and TRBJ1-1; a weak D match, TRBD1 (6 bases). The V gene lost 5 bases and the J gene lost 1 base, with 17 bases spanning the gap. Germline lookup yields CDR1 MNHEY and CDR2 SVGAGI. This CDR3 spans 16 amino acids. This CDR3 is CASSPTPGTRNTEAFF. CDR3 coding DNA: TGTGCCAGCAGTCCGACGCCGGGGACAAGGAACACTGAAGCTTTCTTT.

The chain has TRBV24-1 and TRBJ2-2; 7 bases match TRBD1. Germline assignment: CDR1 KGHDR and CDR2 SFDVKD. The CDR3 length is 14 residues. V lost 8 bases and J lost 2; bases outside the gene matches: 4. CDR3 protein: CATTGQPNTGELFF. The CDR3 bases are TGTGCCACCACGGGACAGCCCAACACCGGGGAGCTGTTTTTT.

This rearrangement joins TRBV20-1 to TRBJ1-1; 7 nucleotides match TRBD1. CDR3 size: 13 residues. V lost 6 bases, J lost 0 bases, and 4 bases stayed unmatched. The germline CDR1 and CDR2 sequences are DFQATT and SNEGSKA (reference sequence). As DNA, the CDR3 is TGCAGTGCCTCGGGACAGATGAACACTGAAGCTTTCTTT. Translated, it gives CSASGQMNTEAFF.

This clonotype was seen ten or more times. The DNA of the CDR3 is TGTGCCAGCAGCTTATACGGGGGCTACGAGCAGTACTTC. It is translated as CASSLYGGYEQYF. The chain links TRBV11-3 to TRBJ2-7, with a weak D call TRBD2 (6 bases). Germline CDR1 is SGHNT and CDR2 is YENEEA. V dropped 2 bases and J dropped 3 bases, with 8 bases sitting between them. The CDR3 loop spans 13 amino acids. Drawing the rest from reference TRBV11-3 and TRBJ2-7, the complete variable domain is EAGVVQSPRYKIIEKKQPVAFWCNPISGHNTLYWYLQNLGQGPELLIRYENEEAVDDSQLPKDRFSAERLKGVDSTLKIQPAELGDSAVYLCASSLYGGYEQYFGPGTRLTVT.

CDR3 sequence reads: CASSLRQGAGETQYF. In nucleotides, the CDR3 is TGTGCCAGCAGCTTACGACAGGGGGCCGGAGAGACCCAGTACTTC. The chain links TRBV5-4 to TRBJ2-5, with 10 bases fitting TRBD1. CDR1 is SGHNT and CDR2 is YYREEE in the germline V gene (reference sequence). The CDR3 length is 15 residues. The V and J ends lost 2 bases and 4 bases, in that order; junction bases with no gene match: 5.

J is TRBJ2-7 and V is TRBV7-2, with D tentatively TRBD1 or TRBD2 (5 bases each). The ends were cut back, 2 bases at V and 0 bases at J, with 17 bases in the middle. The CDR3 loop spans 17 amino acids. Germline assignment: CDR1 SGHTA and CDR2 FQGNSA. The CDR3 nucleotides are TGTGCCAGCAGCTTACCCGGTGGGGCCGGGGACTCCTACGAGCAGTACTTC. Its protein product is CASSLPGGAGDSYEQYF.

CDR3 amino acids: CASSDHRTQETQYF. In DNA, the CDR3 is TGTGCCAGCAGTGATCATAGAACCCAAGAGACCCAGTACTTC. The chain uses TRBV2 and TRBJ2-5, with no clear D. This CDR3 is built from 14 residues. Trimming took 3 bases from V and 1 from J, leaving 9 bases between them. The germline CDR1 and CDR2 sequences are SNHLY and FYNNEI.

Here the CDR3 reads CASRDRRDTEAFF. CDR3 sequence (DNA): TGTGCCAGCAGGGACAGGAGAGACACTGAAGCTTTCTTT. This chain connects TRBV9 to TRBJ1-1; 7 bases fit TRBD1. From germline, CDR1 is SGDLS and CDR2 YYNGEE. Trimming cost V 5 bases and J 3 bases; bases outside gene matches: 4. The CDR3 length is 13 residues.

The chain combines TRBV12-3 or TRBV12-4 with TRBJ2-2; a possible D gene is TRBD1 (5 bases). The V end lost 6 bases, the J end lost 0 bases, and 11 bases lay between the germline ends. The CDR3 loop spans 15 amino acids. As DNA, the CDR3 is TGTGCCAGCAGCAAGGGGTCCCCGAACACCGGGGAGCTGTTTTTT. This translates into CASSKGSPNTGELFF.